A single sample is the source of the 6 T cell receptor beta chains below, sequenced in a study of identical twins. A single record per CDR3 protein comes from TCRdb applying MiXCR to the 5' RACE reads. The sample holds 550,000 to 700,000 distinct CDR3 sequences, around 21% seen once. The sample also formed part of further work on T cells expressing NK-cell markers.

Sample: PBMCs. All receptors come from a woman younger than 30 in good health.

The chain recombines TRBV7-9 with TRBJ1-1, with no clear D. Germline values: CDR1 SEHNR, CDR2 FQNEAQ (reference sequence). V gave up 5 bases and J gave up 1 base, with 14 bases separating them. The CDR3 spans 15 residues. CDR3 bases: TGTGCCAGCAGCCGCAGTAATGGCTGGAACACTGAAGCTTTCTTT. It yields the protein CASSRSNGWNTEAFF.

This clonotype was seen only a few times. The chain recombines TRBV15 with TRBJ1-2, with D perhaps matching TRBD1 (6 bases). The germline CDR1 and CDR2 sequences are LNHNV and YYDKDF (reference sequence). This CDR3 comprises 15 residues. Trimming took off 6 bases at V and 4 bases at J, with 18 bases between the two ends. The CDR3 DNA reads TGTGCCACCAGTTTAGACCCAGGGGTTGCCTATGGCTACACCTTC. Translation: CATSLDPGVAYGYTF.

This clonotype showed up just a few times. The V and J genes are TRBV20-1 and TRBJ2-7; D unresolved. Trimming pared 1 base from V and 3 bases from J, leaving 10 bases between. The CDR3 is made up of 13 amino acids. Germline V lookup: CDR1 DFQATT, CDR2 SNEGSKA (reference sequence). The CDR3 DNA follows: TGCAGTGCTAGAGGCCGGGCCGTCTACGAGCAGTACTTC. Its translation: CSARGRAVYEQYF.

The rearrangement joins TRBV20-1 to TRBJ2-3; perhaps TRBD2 as D (6 bases). Looked up from germline, CDR1 is DFQATT and CDR2 is SNEGSKA (reference sequence). This CDR3 region has 14 residues. The ends were cut back, 3 bases at V and 0 bases at J, with 10 bases in the middle. The CDR3 is CSARKAGSTDTQYF. The CDR3 DNA reads TGCAGTGCTAGGAAGGCGGGGAGCACAGATACGCAGTATTTT.

In its sample, this clonotype was seen a few times. This rearrangement joins TRBV5-1 to TRBJ1-6; 7 positions agree with TRBD1. V lost 4 bases to trimming and J lost 5 bases; unmatched junction nucleotides: 6. This CDR3 is built from 15 residues. From germline, CDR1 is SGHRS and CDR2 YFSETQ. CDR3 in DNA: TGCGCCAGCAGCCAGCGGACAGGAGATAATTCACCCCTCCACTTT. Protein sequence: CASSQRTGDNSPLHF.

This clonotype occurred many times. The chain uses TRBV20-1 and TRBJ2-5; D is perhaps TRBD1 (5 bases). The ends were cut back, 6 bases at V and 2 bases at J, with 10 bases in the middle. CDR1 is DFQATT, CDR2 SNEGSKA, per germline (reference sequence). The length of the CDR3 is 12 residues. The CDR3: CSARTLQETQYF. As DNA, the CDR3 is TGCAGTGCCCGGACATTACAAGAGACCCAGTACTTC.